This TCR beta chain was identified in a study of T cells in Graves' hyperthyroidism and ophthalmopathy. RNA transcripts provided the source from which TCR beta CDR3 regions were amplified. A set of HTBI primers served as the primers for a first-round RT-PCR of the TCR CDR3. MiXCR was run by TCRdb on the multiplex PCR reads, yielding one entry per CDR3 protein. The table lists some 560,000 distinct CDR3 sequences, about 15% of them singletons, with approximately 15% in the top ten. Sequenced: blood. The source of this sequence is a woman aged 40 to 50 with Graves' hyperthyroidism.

For the CDR3, the DNA is TGTGCCACTATTTTCGGGACTAGCGGGAGACGGGTAAAGAATGAGCAGTTCTTC. Protein sequence: CATIFGTSGRRVKNEQFF. The V gene is TRBV5-8, the J gene TRBJ2-1; TRBD2 matches 14 bases. The CDR3 contains 18 residues. V shed 9 bases and J 7 bases; nucleotides not matched to a gene: 18. The germline V gene encodes CDR1 SGHTS and CDR2 YDEGEE.